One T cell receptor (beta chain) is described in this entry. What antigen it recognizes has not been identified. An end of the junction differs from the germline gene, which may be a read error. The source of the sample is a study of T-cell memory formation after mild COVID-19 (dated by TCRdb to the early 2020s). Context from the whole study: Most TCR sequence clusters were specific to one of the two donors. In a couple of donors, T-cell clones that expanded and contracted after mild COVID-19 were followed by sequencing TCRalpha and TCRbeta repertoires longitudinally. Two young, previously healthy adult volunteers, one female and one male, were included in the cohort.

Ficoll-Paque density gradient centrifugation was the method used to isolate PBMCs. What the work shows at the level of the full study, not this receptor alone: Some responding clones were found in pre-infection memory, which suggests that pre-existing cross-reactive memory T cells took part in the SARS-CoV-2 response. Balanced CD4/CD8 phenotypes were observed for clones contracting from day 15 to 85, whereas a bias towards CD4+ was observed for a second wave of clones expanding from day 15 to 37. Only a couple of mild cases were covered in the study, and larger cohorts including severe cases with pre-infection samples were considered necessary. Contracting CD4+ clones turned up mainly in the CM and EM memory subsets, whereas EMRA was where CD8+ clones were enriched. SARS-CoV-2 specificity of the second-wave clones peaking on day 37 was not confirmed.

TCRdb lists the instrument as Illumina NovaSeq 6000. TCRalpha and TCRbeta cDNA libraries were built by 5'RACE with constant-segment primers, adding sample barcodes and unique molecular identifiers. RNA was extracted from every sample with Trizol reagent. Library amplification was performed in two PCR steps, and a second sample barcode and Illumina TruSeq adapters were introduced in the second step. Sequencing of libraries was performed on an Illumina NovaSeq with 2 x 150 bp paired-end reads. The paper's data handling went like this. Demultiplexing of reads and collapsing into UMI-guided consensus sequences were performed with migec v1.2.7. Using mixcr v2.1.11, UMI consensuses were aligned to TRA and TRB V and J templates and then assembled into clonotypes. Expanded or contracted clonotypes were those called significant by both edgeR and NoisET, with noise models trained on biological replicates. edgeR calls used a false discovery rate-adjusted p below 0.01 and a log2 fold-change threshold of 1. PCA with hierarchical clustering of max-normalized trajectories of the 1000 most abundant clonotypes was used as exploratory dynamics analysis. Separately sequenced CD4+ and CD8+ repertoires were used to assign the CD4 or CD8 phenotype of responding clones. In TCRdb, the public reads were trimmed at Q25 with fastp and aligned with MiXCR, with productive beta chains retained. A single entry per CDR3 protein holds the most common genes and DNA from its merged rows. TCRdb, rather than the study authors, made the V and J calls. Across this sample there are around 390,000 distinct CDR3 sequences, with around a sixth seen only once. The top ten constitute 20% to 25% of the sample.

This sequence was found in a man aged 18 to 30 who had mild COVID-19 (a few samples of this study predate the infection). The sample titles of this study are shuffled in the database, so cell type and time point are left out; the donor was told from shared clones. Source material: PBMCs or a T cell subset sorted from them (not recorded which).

The nucleotide sequence reads TGCGCCAGCAGCCAACGGGCCGAGACGGGACCCCAAAACTTC. It is translated as CASSQRAETGPQNF. The sequence joins TRBV4-3 to TRBJ2-1; the D segment might be TRBD1 or TRBD2, since each matches 5 bases. CDR1 and CDR2 (LGHNA, YSLEER) derive from the germline V gene. Including the terminal cysteine and phenylalanine, the CDR3 comprises 14 residues. Only CDR3 DNA remains: 42 bases, in frame from the first base.